Below, 15 T cell receptor beta chains from the same sample are listed, as sequenced in a study of identical twins. TCRdb processed the 5' RACE reads anew with MiXCR; each CDR3 protein has one entry. Here the sample spans roughly 1,500,000 distinct CDR3 sequences, around 29% being singletons. Material for sequencing was cord blood. The source is a newborn girl in good health.

The V and J genes are TRBV29-1 and TRBJ1-2; D is perhaps TRBD1 (5 bases). Deletions cut 1 base from V and 7 bases from J, with 13 bases between. The CDR3 is 13 amino acids. Germline V gene lookup returns CDR1 SQVTM and CDR2 ANQGSEA. Here the CDR3 DNA reads TGCAGCGTTGAAGGGAGGGACCGGGCTGGCTACACCTTC. Protein: CSVEGRDRAGYTF.

This clonotype was found many times. CDR3 loop: CSASSEQFF. In DNA, the CDR3 is TGCAGTGCTAGTTCTGAGCAGTTCTTC. J is TRBJ2-1 and V is TRBV20-1; the D is unclear. V gave up 3 bases and J gave up 9 bases, with 3 bases separating them. This CDR3 has 9 residues. Germline loops: CDR1 DFQATT, CDR2 SNEGSKA (reference sequence).

Written as DNA, the CDR3 is TGTGCCAGCAGTTTACGGCGGGAGGGCCTCGAGCAGTACTTC. Its protein product is CASSLRREGLEQYF. This chain joins TRBV28 and TRBJ2-7; 9 bases align to TRBD2. V shed 2 bases and J 6 bases; nucleotides not matched to a gene: 5. This CDR3 has 14 amino acids. Germline lookup yields CDR1 MDHEN and CDR2 SYDVKM.

V usage is TRBV12-3 or TRBV12-4 and J usage is TRBJ2-1; 9 nucleotides agree with TRBD2. CDR3 length equals 18 residues. The V segment lost 0 bases and the J segment 7 bases; nucleotides outside the gene matches: 13. DNA for the CDR3: TGTGCCAGCAGTTTAGCGTCCCTAGCGGGGATACCAGGGAATGAGCAGTTCTTC. This gives the protein CASSLASLAGIPGNEQFF.

About this clonotype: This sequence may be a read error, since a much larger clone differs from it by one base. V is TRBV29-1 and J is TRBJ1-2, with D tentatively TRBD1 (5 bases). CDR1 is SQVTM, CDR2 ANQGSEA, per germline. Trimming cost V 3 bases and J 7 bases, with 6 bases left between them. CDR3 length: 10 amino acids. The DNA for the CDR3 is TGCAGCGTTGATGGGGGTGGCTACACCTTC. This codes for CSVDGGGYTF.

The sample holds a few counts of this clonotype. The chain combines TRBV20-1 with TRBJ1-1; no clear D gene. CDR1 and CDR2 from the germline V gene are DFQATT and SNEGSKA (reference sequence). The length of the CDR3 is 13 residues. For the CDR3, the DNA is TGCTCCTCCATATTACAGCGCAACACTGAAGCTTTCTTT. This sequence encodes CSSILQRNTEAFF.

The chain recombines TRBV15 with TRBJ2-1, with a weak D call TRBD2 (6 bases). The CDR3 is 17 amino acids. Germline V CDR1 and CDR2: LNHNV, YYDKDF (reference sequence). The V and J ends lost 0 bases and 3 bases respectively, with 15 bases between them. DNA for the CDR3: TGTGCCACCAGCAGAGATCTGGGGCGGGACCTCTACAATGAGCAGTTCTTC. This codes for CATSRDLGRDLYNEQFF. Filled out from reference TRBV15 and TRBJ2-1, the complete variable domain reads DAMVIQNPRYQVTQFGKPVTLSCSQTLNHNVMYWYQQKSSQAPKLLFHYYDKDFNNEADTPDNFQSRRPNTSFCFLDIRSPGLGDTAMYLCATSRDLGRDLYNEQFFGPGTRLTVL.

This clonotype was observed a handful of times. The chain links TRBV27 to TRBJ1-6; D might be TRBD1 (5 bases). The V gene lost 7 bases and the J gene lost 7 bases, with 17 bases spanning the gap. The CDR3 spans 15 residues. Germline CDR1 reads MNHEY; CDR2 reads SMNVEV (reference sequence). The CDR3 here is CASNVRGLGNSPLHF. Written as DNA, the CDR3 is TGTGCCAGCAACGTTCGGGGACTAGGCAATTCACCCCTCCACTTT.

V and J are TRBV5-5 and TRBJ2-1; perhaps TRBD1 as D (7 bases). The CDR3 consists of 19 residues. Germline CDR1 and CDR2: SGHKS and YYEKEE (reference sequence). V lost 3 bases and J lost 5, with 27 bases in between. The CDR3 is CASSYRQGGGKKADNEQFF. CDR3 sequence (DNA): TGTGCCAGCAGCTATCGACAGGGAGGAGGGAAAAAGGCTGACAATGAGCAGTTCTTC. Supplemented by reference TRBV5-5 and TRBJ2-1, the full variable domain reads DAGVTQSPTHLIKTRGQQVTLRCSPISGHKSVSWYQQVLGQGPQFIFQYYEKEERGRGNFPDRFSARQFPNYSSELNVNALLLGDSALYLCASSYRQGGGKKADNEQFFGPGTRLTVL.

Regarding this clonotype: One end of the junction fails to match germline, which may point to a read error. The V and J genes are TRBV7-2 and TRBJ2-1, with D tentatively TRBD1 (6 bases). Per the germline V gene, CDR1 is SGHTA and CDR2 is FQGNSA. The CDR3 is 16 residues long. As DNA, the CDR3 is TGTGCCAGCAGCTTAGTTGCAGGGGTCAAAAACAATGGGCAGTTCTTC. As protein: CASSLVAGVKNNGQFF. Looking up the rest from reference TRBV7-2 and TRBJ2-1 gives the full variable domain: GAGVSQSPSNKVTEKGKDVELRCDPISGHTALYWYRQSLGQGLEFLIYFQGNSAPDKSGLPSDRFSAERTGGSVSTLTIQRTQQEDSAVYLCASSLVAGVKNNGQFFGPGTRLTVL.

This clonotype was picked up a small number of times. This chain uses TRBV25-1 with TRBJ2-7; D tentatively fits TRBD1 or TRBD2 (5 bases each). The CDR3 spans 15 residues. Per the germline V gene, CDR1 is MGHDK and CDR2 is SYGVNS. V was cut by 1 base and J by 2 bases, with 12 bases left in between. The CDR3 sequence: CASSEWETVPYEQYF. CDR3 coding DNA: TGTGCCAGCAGTGAATGGGAGACAGTGCCCTACGAGCAGTACTTC.

This clonotype was detected ten times or more. V usage is TRBV29-1 and J usage is TRBJ1-2, with 7 nucleotides matching TRBD1. V lost 3 bases, J lost 6 bases, and 4 bases stayed unmatched. Germline V CDR1 and CDR2: SQVTM, ANQGSEA. The CDR3 runs 12 residues. DNA for the CDR3: TGCAGCGTTGACCTGACAGGGCATGGCTACACCTTC. Residues: CSVDLTGHGYTF.

The DNA of the CDR3 is TGCAGCGTTGAAGATCGGACAGGTGATGCTTTCTTT. Translating it yields CSVEDRTGDAFF. The chain uses TRBV29-1 and TRBJ1-1, with 7 bases lining up with TRBD1. Germline assignment: CDR1 SQVTM and CDR2 ANQGSEA. This CDR3 spans 12 amino acids. After removal of 0 bases from V and 11 bases from J, the junction contained 6 bases not matched to a gene.

This sequence joins TRBV20-1 and TRBJ2-1, with 10 bases identical to TRBD2. Trimming took 1 base from V and 0 from J; bases not matched to a gene: 12. The CDR3 extends over 19 amino acids. Looked up from germline, CDR1 is DFQATT and CDR2 is SNEGSKA (reference sequence). CDR3 region: CSARAALAGGHSSYNEQFF. The CDR3 DNA reads as TGCAGTGCTAGAGCCGCGTTAGCGGGAGGCCATAGCTCCTACAATGAGCAGTTCTTC.

This rearrangement joins TRBV3-1 to TRBJ1-1, with D uncertain. In germline, CDR1 is LGHDT, CDR2 YNNKEL (reference sequence). This CDR3 is 15 amino acids long. Trimming removed 5 bases from V and 3 bases from J, with 16 bases in between. The CDR3 DNA reads as TGTGCCAGCAGCGCGGTAAGGGAACTAGACACTGAAGCTTTCTTT. It specifies CASSAVRELDTEAFF.